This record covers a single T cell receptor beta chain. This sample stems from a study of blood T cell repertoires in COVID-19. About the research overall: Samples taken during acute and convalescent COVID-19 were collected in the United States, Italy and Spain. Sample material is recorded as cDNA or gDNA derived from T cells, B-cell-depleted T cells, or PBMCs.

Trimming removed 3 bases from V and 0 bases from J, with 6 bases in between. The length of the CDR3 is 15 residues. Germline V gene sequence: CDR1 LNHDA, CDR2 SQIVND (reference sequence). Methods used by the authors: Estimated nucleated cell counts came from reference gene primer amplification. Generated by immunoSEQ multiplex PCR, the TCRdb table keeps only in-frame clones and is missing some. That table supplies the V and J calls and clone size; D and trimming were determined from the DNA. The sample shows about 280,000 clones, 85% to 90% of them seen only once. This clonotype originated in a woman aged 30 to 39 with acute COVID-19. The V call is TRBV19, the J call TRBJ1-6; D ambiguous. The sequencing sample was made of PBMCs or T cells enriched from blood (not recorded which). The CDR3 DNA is TGTGCCAGTAGTATCCAGGTCTCCTATAATTCACCCCTCCACTTT. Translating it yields CASSIQVSYNSPLHF.